Below are 25 T cell receptor beta chains sequenced from a single sample in a study of shared clonotypes between healthy human individuals. Selected positively for CCR7 and CD45RO-negative, naive CD8 cells excluded terminally differentiated effector memory CD45RA+ cells. This table comes from immunoSEQ multiplex PCR, and its TCRdb copy is limited to in-frame clones, with some not included. The repertoire includes 600,000 or so clones, 85% to 95% of them detected once, and approximately 0.11% sits in the top ten. Sequences were obtained from naive CD8+ T cells sorted from blood. The receptors originated from a woman aged 25-40 years in good health.

The rearrangement joins TRBV5-1 to TRBJ2-3, with D tentatively TRBD1 (8 bases). CDR1 is SGHRS and CDR2 is YFSETQ in the germline V gene. CDR3 size: 17 residues. The germline V and J ends were trimmed by 0 bases and 2 bases, with 16 bases remaining between them. The CDR3 protein is CASSLAGGTGYTDTQYF. The CDR3 DNA sequence: TGCGCCAGCAGCTTGGCCGGGGGGACAGGATACACAGATACGCAGTATTTT.

The chain uses TRBV7-9 and TRBJ2-2; D assignment may be TRBD1 or TRBD2 (5 bases each). The CDR3 contains 17 residues. The germline gives CDR1 SEHNR, CDR2 FQNEAQ (reference sequence). With 4 bases removed from V and 0 bases from J, the gap between germline ends came to 15 bases. This chain's CDR3 is CASSYSTGPTNTGELFF. CDR3 coding DNA: TGTGCCAGCAGCTACTCGACGGGACCTACGAACACCGGGGAGCTGTTTTTT. The variable domain in full, completed from reference TRBV7-9 and TRBJ2-2, reads DTGVSQNPRHKITKRGQNVTFRCDPISEHNRLYWYRQTLGQGPEFLTYFQNEAQLEKSRLLSDRFSAERPKGSFSTLEIQRTEQGDSAMYLCASSYSTGPTNTGELFFGEGSRLTVL.

This sequence joins TRBV6-5 and TRBJ2-5; D might be TRBD2 (6 bases). The DNA end lines up better with TRBJ2-7; the J call may be wrong. The CDR3 extends over 14 amino acids. Germline CDR1 is MNHEY and CDR2 is SVGAGI. The CDR3 reads CASSYSGGSYEQYF. The DNA of the CDR3 is TGTGCCAGCAGTTACTCCGGGGGCTCCTACGAGCAGTACTTC.

The chain combines TRBV2 with TRBJ2-1, with TRBD2 identical over 8 bases. The V and J ends lost 7 bases and 8 bases, in that order; junction bases with no gene match: 7. Germline CDR1 is SNHLY and CDR2 is FYNNEI. CDR3 length: 13 residues. This CDR3 is CASTGLAGHEQFF. For the CDR3, the DNA is TGTGCCAGCACCGGACTAGCAGGGCATGAGCAGTTCTTC. Looking up the rest from reference TRBV2 and TRBJ2-1 gives the full variable domain: EPEVTQTPSHQVTQMGQEVILRCVPISNHLYFYWYRQILGQKVEFLVSFYNNEISEKSEIFDDQFSVERPDGSNFTLKIRSTKLEDSAMYFCASTGLAGHEQFFGPGTRLTVL.

This chain joins TRBV28 and TRBJ2-3, with 9 bases lining up with TRBD2. The junction had 5 bases not matched to a gene; V was cut back by 2 bases and J by 2 bases. Germline V lookup: CDR1 MDHEN, CDR2 SYDVKM. The CDR3 has 16 residues. CDR3 coding DNA: TGTGCCAGCAGTTTAGGGCTAGCGGGATTCACAGATACGCAGTATTTT. Residues: CASSLGLAGFTDTQYF.

The chain links TRBV5-5 to TRBJ2-7, with D unclear. The germline V gene encodes CDR1 SGHKS and CDR2 YYEKEE (reference sequence). This CDR3 comprises 16 residues. V was shortened by 0 bases and J by 3 bases, with 16 bases between the two germline ends. The CDR3 sequence: CASSLEPPEAVYEQYF. DNA for the CDR3: TGTGCCAGCAGCTTGGAACCCCCTGAAGCCGTCTACGAGCAGTACTTC.

This clone was counted a few times. The rearrangement links TRBV19 to TRBJ2-1; D possibly uses TRBD1 or TRBD2 (5 bases each). Germline V gives CDR1 LNHDA, CDR2 SQIVND (reference sequence). This CDR3 is built from 11 residues. Trimming stripped 5 bases from V and 8 bases from J, with 7 bases between. The CDR3 loop reads CASSLGDEQFF. The DNA for the CDR3 is TGTGCCAGTAGTTTGGGGGATGAGCAGTTCTTC.

The chain employs TRBV27 and TRBJ2-1, with D tentatively TRBD1 (6 bases). The CDR3 extends over 13 amino acids. V was cut by 7 bases and J by 9 bases, with 16 bases left in between. The germline V gene encodes CDR1 MNHEY and CDR2 SMNVEV (reference sequence). The DNA for the CDR3 is TGTGCCAGCAATCCAACAGGGTACGGTGAGCAGTTCTTC. This codes for CASNPTGYGEQFF.

The chain recombines TRBV2 with TRBJ1-2; 9 bases fit TRBD1. The germline CDR1 and CDR2 sequences are SNHLY and FYNNEI. The CDR3 has 16 residues. V dropped 3 bases and J dropped 4; count of bases not matched to a gene: 9. The CDR3 sequence is CASSEKGQGTSYGYTF. Here the CDR3 DNA reads TGTGCCAGCAGTGAGAAAGGACAGGGGACGTCCTATGGCTACACCTTC.

The chain recombines TRBV9 with TRBJ2-7; tentative D call: TRBD2 (6 bases). Germline V gives CDR1 SGDLS, CDR2 YYNGEE. Trimming took off 4 bases at V and 2 bases at J, with 16 bases between the two ends. The CDR3 is 15 amino acids. CDR3 sequence: CASSLTGEAAYEQYF. DNA of the CDR3: TGTGCCAGCAGCCTCACTGGGGAGGCGGCCTACGAGCAGTACTTC.

The chain recombines TRBV7-9 with TRBJ2-7; D possibly corresponds to TRBD2 (5 bases). With 2 bases removed from V and 2 bases from J, the gap between germline ends came to 16 bases. Germline-derived CDR1 and CDR2 are SEHNR and FQNEAQ (reference sequence). The CDR3 has 16 residues. CDR3: CASSLSVRGSTYEQYF. The CDR3 nucleotides read TGTGCCAGCAGCTTAAGTGTCCGGGGATCTACCTACGAGCAGTACTTC.

The chain couples TRBV27 to TRBJ1-1; D gene unclear. The V and J ends lost 5 bases and 5 bases respectively, with 15 bases between them. The CDR3 has 14 amino acids. Germline CDR1 is MNHEY and CDR2 is SMNVEV (reference sequence). The CDR3 DNA is TGTGCCAGCAGTGTCTCGGGCCTCCCGACTGAAGCTTTCTTT. It codes for CASSVSGLPTEAFF.

The rearrangement uses TRBV19 and TRBJ2-1, with TRBD2 as a possible D gene (5 bases). The CDR3 sequence is 14 residues long. Trimming left V 3 bases short and J 7 bases short, with 13 bases between. Germline V gives CDR1 LNHDA, CDR2 SQIVND (reference sequence). The CDR3 coding sequence is TGTGCCAGTAGTATCGGACTGGATAGTAATGAGCAGTTCTTC. It specifies CASSIGLDSNEQFF.

The chain links TRBV10-3 to TRBJ2-7; D gene unclear. V lost 1 base, J lost 2 bases, and 12 bases lay in between. In germline, CDR1 is ENHRY, CDR2 SYGVKD. The CDR3 loop spans 15 amino acids. The CDR3 here is CAISELFGGAYEQYF. The CDR3 DNA reads as TGTGCCATCAGTGAGTTATTTGGCGGAGCCTACGAGCAGTACTTC.

The genes are TRBV28 and TRBJ1-2; 7 nucleotides line up with TRBD1. With V trimmed by 6 bases and J by 4 bases, 8 bases remained unmatched. This CDR3 spans 14 amino acids. Looked up from germline, CDR1 is MDHEN and CDR2 is SYDVKM. The CDR3 DNA is TGTGCCAGCAGCCGACCCGGGACAGCCTATGGCTACACCTTC. Its translation is CASSRPGTAYGYTF.

The rearrangement links TRBV5-8 to TRBJ2-7; 12 positions agree with TRBD2. The CDR3 is made up of 15 amino acids. Unmatched junction bases numbered 4, after V lost 4 bases and J lost 2 bases. The germline CDR1 and CDR2 sequences are SGHTS and YDEGEE. The CDR3 here is CASSPTSGRTYEQYF. CDR3 nucleotides: TGTGCCAGCAGCCCGACTAGCGGGAGAACCTACGAGCAGTACTTC.

The DNA of the CDR3 is TGTGCCAGCAGTGAAAATCCAGGGATGCAAGAGACCCAGTACTTC. It specifies CASSENPGMQETQYF. The V and J genes are TRBV2 and TRBJ2-5, with a tentative D call TRBD1 (5 bases). V was shortened by 2 bases and J by 2 bases, with 12 bases between the two germline ends. Germline assignment: CDR1 SNHLY and CDR2 FYNNEI. The CDR3 totals 15 residues.

The V gene is TRBV2, the J gene TRBJ2-7, with D possibly matching TRBD2 (6 bases). The CDR3 is 13 amino acids. Trimming stripped 0 bases from V and 4 bases from J, with 7 bases between. Germline V gene lookup returns CDR1 SNHLY and CDR2 FYNNEI. In DNA, the CDR3 is TGTGCCAGCAGTGAAGCGGCGGGGTACGAGCAGTACTTC. This encodes CASSEAAGYEQYF.

The rearrangement joins TRBV14 to TRBJ2-1; D unresolved. The V gene lost 4 bases and the J gene lost 7 bases, with 8 bases spanning the gap. The germline V gene has CDR1 SGHDN and CDR2 FVKESK. The CDR3 consists of 12 residues. Written as DNA, the CDR3 is TGTGCCAGCAGCCCCGCCAGGAATGAGCAGTTCTTC. Protein sequence: CASSPARNEQFF.

The CDR3 nucleotides read TGTGCCAGCAGCTCCGCCACAGGGTACAATGAGCAGTTCTTC. Amino acids: CASSSATGYNEQFF. The chain combines TRBV13 with TRBJ2-1; maybe TRBD1 (6 bases). In germline, CDR1 is PRHDT, CDR2 FYEKMQ (reference sequence). This CDR3 has 14 residues. V lost 4 bases and J 4 bases, leaving 11 bases between the germline ends.

The V and J genes are TRBV5-4 and TRBJ2-7; tentative D call: TRBD2 (5 bases). The CDR3 totals 14 residues. The V gene's germline CDR1 is SGHNT and CDR2 YYREEE (reference sequence). The germline V and J ends were trimmed by 1 base and 1 base, with 9 bases remaining between them. Here the CDR3 reads CASSLSGISYEQYF. CDR3 nucleotide sequence: TGTGCCAGCAGCTTGTCCGGGATATCCTACGAGCAGTACTTC.

CDR3 protein: CASSVDGTSYEQYF. The CDR3 DNA is TGTGCCAGCAGCGTAGACGGGACTAGTTACGAGCAGTACTTC. J is TRBJ2-7 and V is TRBV9; TRBD2 agrees at 8 bases. Trimming removed 0 bases from V and 4 bases from J; junction bases left unmatched: 3. Germline V gives CDR1 SGDLS, CDR2 YYNGEE. The CDR3 runs 14 residues.

This chain joins TRBV4-2 and TRBJ2-5; D possibly corresponds to TRBD2 (6 bases). Germline V CDR1 and CDR2: LGHNA, YNFKEQ. The CDR3 contains 20 residues. The V end was cut by 0 bases, the J end by 0 bases, with 23 bases between. Here the CDR3 reads CASSQESGVSGGAYQETQYF. The CDR3 DNA reads TGTGCCAGCAGCCAAGAATCGGGGGTTTCAGGCGGAGCTTACCAAGAGACCCAGTACTTC.

The chain uses TRBV4-1 and TRBJ2-7, with 9 positions matching TRBD1. With V trimmed by 4 bases and J by 4 bases, 8 bases remained unmatched. The germline CDR1 and CDR2 sequences are MGHRA and YSYEKL. The CDR3 is made up of 15 amino acids. Here the CDR3 DNA reads TGCGCCAGCAGCCCCCGGGACAGGGAGTCGTACGAGCAGTACTTC. This sequence encodes CASSPRDRESYEQYF.

V usage is TRBV6-1 and J usage is TRBJ2-1; 9 bases align to TRBD2. This CDR3 comprises 16 residues. The trim removed 2 bases at V and 8 bases at J, leaving 10 bases unmatched. The germline gives CDR1 MNHNS, CDR2 SASEGT. CDR3 protein: CASSEYAGGPKDEQFF. CDR3 DNA sequence: TGTGCCAGCAGTGAATATGCGGGAGGGCCTAAGGATGAGCAGTTCTTC.